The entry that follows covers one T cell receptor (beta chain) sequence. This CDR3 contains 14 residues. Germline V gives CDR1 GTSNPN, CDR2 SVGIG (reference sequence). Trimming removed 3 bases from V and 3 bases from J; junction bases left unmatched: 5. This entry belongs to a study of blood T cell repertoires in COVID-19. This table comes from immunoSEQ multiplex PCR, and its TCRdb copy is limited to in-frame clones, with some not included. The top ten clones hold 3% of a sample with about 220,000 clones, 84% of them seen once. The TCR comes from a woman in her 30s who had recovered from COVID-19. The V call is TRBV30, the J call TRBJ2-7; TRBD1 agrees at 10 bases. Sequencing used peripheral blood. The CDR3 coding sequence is TGTGCCTGGAGCTCCGGGACAGGGGACTACGAGCAGTACTTC. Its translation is CAWSSGTGDYEQYF.